Shown below are 5 T cell receptor beta chains from a single sample sequenced in a study of T cell responses to AZD1222 COVID-19 vaccine. The repertoire was sequenced with immunoSEQ multiplex PCR; TCRdb's copy has only in-frame clones and lacks some. The table has 95,000 to 120,000 clones, 89% seen once. Sequencing was performed on peripheral blood, taken on day 0 of MenACWY control vaccination. The receptors originated from an adult in good health.

This clone was recorded once. This chain uses TRBV6-5 with TRBJ2-7; D possibly uses TRBD1 or TRBD2 (5 bases each). Trimming cost V 1 base and J 5 bases, with 12 bases left between them. CDR1 is MNHEY and CDR2 is SVGAGI in the germline V gene. This CDR3 is 14 amino acids long. Here the CDR3 DNA reads TGTGCCAGCAGTTACTTGGGACCAGGGAACGAGCAGTACTTC. Its protein product is CASSYLGPGNEQYF.

This clone was seen only once. The CDR3 is CASSYKSGLTEAFF. The CDR3 DNA reads as TGTGCCAGCAGTTACAAGTCAGGACTCACTGAAGCTTTCTTT. This chain uses TRBV6-5 with TRBJ1-1; no definite D call. Trimming removed 2 bases from V and 4 bases from J, with 11 bases in between. Germline V gene sequence: CDR1 MNHEY, CDR2 SVGAGI. There are 14 residues in the CDR3.

The chain carries TRBV7-3 and TRBJ2-3; D ambiguous. This CDR3 has 15 amino acids. The germline V gene encodes CDR1 SGHTA and CDR2 FQGTGA. V gave up 9 bases and J gave up 1 base, with 17 bases separating them. The CDR3 loop reads CASHSWGLGTDTQYF. For the CDR3, the DNA is TGTGCCAGTCACTCCTGGGGTCTGGGCACAGATACGCAGTATTTT.

This chain connects TRBV7-8 to TRBJ2-1, with 7 bases fitting TRBD2. V dropped 6 bases and J dropped 9; count of bases not matched to a gene: 8. Germline V gene data show CDR1 as SGHVS and CDR2 as FQNEAQ. CDR3 size: 13 residues. The CDR3 DNA reads TGTGCCAGCAGTTCAGCCCCGGGGGGTGAGCAGTTCTTC. It codes for CASSSAPGGEQFF.

The chain uses TRBV19 and TRBJ1-5; 7 positions match TRBD1. The V segment lost 3 bases and the J segment 5 bases; nucleotides outside the gene matches: 7. The germline gives CDR1 LNHDA, CDR2 SQIVND (reference sequence). This CDR3 has 15 amino acids. CDR3: CASSMRQGWDQPQHF. Written as DNA, the CDR3 is TGTGCCAGTAGTATGAGACAGGGTTGGGATCAGCCCCAGCATTTT.